This T cell receptor beta chain was sequenced in a study of Graves' ophthalmopathy and Graves' hyperthyroidism. The table lists this clonotype with many counts. Antigen specificity is unknown. Researchers took RNA transcripts and amplified TCR beta CDR3 regions from them. Second-round multiplex PCR came after a first-round RT-PCR that employed HTBI primers. TCRdb re-called the multiplex PCR reads through MiXCR, storing one row per CDR3 protein. Here the sample spans around 1,200,000 distinct CDR3 sequences, approximately 35% being singletons. Germline V CDR1 and CDR2: SEHNR, FQNEAQ (reference sequence). V lost 7 bases to trimming and J lost 1 base; unmatched junction nucleotides: 3. The CDR3 has 14 residues. Recruitment covered hyperthyroidism patients aged 18 to 65 whose new diagnosis was of under 2 months' duration. Study-wide points: Detection in blood was also observed for most expanded thyroid clonotypes above 0.001 frequency. In predicting ophthalmopathy progression, the model reached about 71% sensitivity and roughly 75% specificity.

The rearrangement joins TRBV7-9 to TRBJ1-5, with TRBD1 matching over 8 bases. This clonotype was obtained from an adult man with Graves' hyperthyroidism. Material for sequencing was peripheral blood or thyroid tissue (not recorded which). The CDR3 DNA is TGTGCCAGCACTCAGGGGGCGAGCAATCAGCCCCAGCATTTT. It encodes CASTQGASNQPQHF.